This T cell receptor beta chain emerged from a study of T cells in Graves' hyperthyroidism and ophthalmopathy (dated by TCRdb to between 2018 and 2021). As for the study more broadly: Peripheral blood was collected at initial diagnosis, before any treatment. Prospective prediction of ophthalmopathy was tested in an independent validation cohort consisting of fewer than 20 hyperthyroidism patients and some 16 patients who later progressed to ophthalmopathy. According to the paper, TCR Vbeta CDR3 sequencing was carried out on 135 peripheral blood samples, which came from over 40 ophthalmopathy, some 73 hyperthyroidism and approximately 17 progressor patients. To identify distinguishing TCR V-J signatures, a discovery cohort of 100 or so patients was used, comprising 43 with Graves' ophthalmopathy and approximately 58 with stable Graves' hyperthyroidism. In about six Graves' hyperthyroidism patients, the study also compared T-cell repertoires from thyroid tissue with T-cell repertoires from blood. After blood sampling, hyperthyroidism patients were treated with methimazole at a starting dose of 30 mg daily, and ophthalmopathy patients were treated with high-dose intravenous methylprednisolone. The roughly 91 discovery patients were randomly divided into training and test sets at a 7:3 ratio. General conclusions and limits of the study: During validation, the model predicted progression to ophthalmopathy a median of approximately 7 months ahead of onset, with around 71% sensitivity and roughly 75% specificity. A 13 V-J signature model separated ophthalmopathy from stable hyperthyroidism, with about 88% sensitivity and around 84% specificity in cross-validation and 80%/75% in testing. Most expanded thyroid clonotypes (frequency above 0.001) were also detected in blood, suggesting blood repertoires may reflect thyroid immune responses. No statistical method was used to set the sample size in advance, and investigators knew the group allocation.

In its sample, this clonotype was seen many times. The specificity of this receptor is unknown. No base quality information exists; no much larger clone differs at one position. Moderately to severely active disease, a Clinical Activity Score of at least 3, a NOSPECS grade of at least 4, and a duration under 3 months were present in ophthalmopathy patients. The study excluded patients with uncontrolled infections, other autoimmune diseases, pregnancy or lactation. Diagnoses were based on clinical symptoms, serum thyroxine and TRAb, thyroid ultrasound and orbital computed tomography. PBMCs were separated from roughly 9.3 ml of fresh peripheral blood using Ficoll-Paque density gradient centrifugation. Total RNA was extracted with Trizol reagent, and quality was checked on an Agilent 2100 Bioanalyzer. The TCR beta CDR3 regions were amplified from the RNA transcripts. For the first round of RT-PCR on the TCR CDR3, the HTBI primer set was used together with the Qiagen OneStep RT-PCR kit. A second multiplex PCR round built the libraries, followed by size selection and purification. Sequencing of the libraries was done on an Illumina HiSeq2000 using paired-end 100 bp reads. Regarding the original processing steps: SOAPnuke was used to process the raw data, with reads discarded if the reads contained adapters or uncalled bases, had a mean Phred below 15, or lacked an exact constant-primer or identifier match. COPE v1.2.5 was used to merge high-quality paired reads, and clonotypes were defined as unique nucleotide sequences. MiTCR v1.1 was used to align the clonotypes against IMGT TRBV, TRBD and TRBJ reference segments. The analysis included only V-J combinations with a frequency above 0.0001, which together covered about 99% of the repertoires. The TCS score was defined as F50 (clonal expansion) divided by E x V (chaos), with BLOSUM62-based TCRdist calculated between CDR3 peptides within each V-J. Welch's t-statistics and random forest reduced around 520 V-J features to roughly 13, which were used in a naive Bayes classifier (R e1071). TCRdb reworked the public reads: Q25 trimming with fastp, MiXCR clone assembly, productive beta chains retained. For every CDR3 protein sequence, its rows merge into one entry that carries the most common genes and DNA. TCRdb's processing, not the authors', yielded these V and J calls. The sample yields hundreds of thousands of distinct CDR3 sequences; about 15% were counted once. Of the sample, about an eighth is held by the ten largest clones.

Trimming removed 7 bases from V and 1 base from J, leaving 13 bases between the germline ends. The CDR3 measures 14 amino acids from cysteine to phenylalanine. The sequence is cut down to CDR3 DNA, 42 bases in frame from base 1. The CDR1 and CDR2 encoded by the germline V gene (reference sequence) are LGHDT and YNNKEL. Sample: blood. The V and J segments used are TRBV3-1 and TRBJ1-1; TRBD1 is a possible D gene, resting on 5 matching bases. This receptor was taken from a woman aged 45-65 years with Graves' ophthalmopathy. The DNA sequence is given as TGTGCCAGCACCCTAGGGACCTCGAACACTGAAGCTTTCTTT. Its product reads: CASTLGTSNTEAFF.